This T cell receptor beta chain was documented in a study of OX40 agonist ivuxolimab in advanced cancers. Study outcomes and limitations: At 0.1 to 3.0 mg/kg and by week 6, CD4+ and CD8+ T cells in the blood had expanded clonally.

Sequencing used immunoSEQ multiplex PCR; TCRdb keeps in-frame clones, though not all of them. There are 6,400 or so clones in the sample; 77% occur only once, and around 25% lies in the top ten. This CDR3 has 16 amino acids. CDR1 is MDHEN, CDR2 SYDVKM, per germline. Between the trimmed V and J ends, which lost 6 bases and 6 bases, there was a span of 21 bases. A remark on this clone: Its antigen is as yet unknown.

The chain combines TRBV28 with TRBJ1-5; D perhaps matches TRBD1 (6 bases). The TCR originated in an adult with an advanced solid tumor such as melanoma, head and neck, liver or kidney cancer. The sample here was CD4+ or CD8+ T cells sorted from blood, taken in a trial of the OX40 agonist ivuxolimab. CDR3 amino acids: CASSRGDRDIAQPQHF. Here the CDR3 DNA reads TGTGCCAGCAGCAGAGGAGACCGGGACATAGCTCAGCCCCAGCATTTT.